This T cell receptor (beta chain) was recovered during a study of cytomegalovirus exposure and HLA in healthy donors. Details on this clone: Antigen unknown.

Study results and caveats: There was a cluster of highly shared sequence variants that was likely a sequencing artifact. Presence/absence analyses took donor sequencing depth as roughly uniform.

60 Vbeta and 13 Jbeta primers were used in PCR. Libraries were prepared by immunoSEQ multiplex PCR; TCRdb keeps only in-frame clonotypes and omits some of them. The sample has 170,000 or so clones; roughly 80% are singletons. Each donor's status was that of a healthy bone marrow donor. Per germline, CDR1 SNHLY and CDR2 FYNNEI. V lost 6 bases and J lost 12; bases outside the gene matches: 13. The CDR3 extends over 14 amino acids. This TCR came from a woman aged 45-59 years in good health and CMV-seropositive. The genes are TRBV2 and TRBJ2-1; TRBD2 agrees at 8 bases. Sequencing was performed on PBMCs. The CDR3 region is CASRLAGTSQWQFF. The DNA for the CDR3 is TGTGCCAGCAGGTTAGCGGGGACTTCACAATGGCAGTTCTTC.